These T cell receptor beta chains were read from a single sample in a study of post-analysis software for immune sequencing data. TCRdb processed the PCR reads anew with MiXCR; each CDR3 protein has one entry. Here the sample spans 550,000 to 700,000 distinct CDR3 sequences, roughly 46% being singletons. The sequenced material came from blood. The receptors derive from a girl aged 5-17 years with multiple sclerosis. The CDR3 runs from the conserved cysteine through the conserved F or W. D genes are given only for firm matches. Size is stated for part of the rows, as once, few or many counts, or as a class when the clone is expanded.

j_call clone_size v_call d_call cdr3_nt cdr3_aa
TRBJ1-2 few TRBV5-1 NA TGCGCCAGCAGCCCCGGGACGAGGGCAGATGACTATGGCTACACCTTC CASSPGTRADDYGYTF
TRBJ2-1 NA TRBV5-1 TRBD2 TGCGCCAGCAGCTTCCACGCGGGAGGGCCGATAAACAATGAGCAGTTCTTC CASSFHAGGPINNEQFF
TRBJ1-1 many TRBV12-3/TRBV12-4 NA TGTGCCAGCAGAGCGATGAACACTGAAGCTTTCTTT CASRAMNTEAFF
TRBJ2-5 NA TRBV5-1 TRBD2 TGCGCCAGCAGCGGCGCGAGCGGGGGGCCCCAAGAGACCCAGTACTTC CASSGASGGPQETQYF
TRBJ1-2 NA TRBV7-9 NA TGTGCCAGCAGCTTAAACAAGGGCTATGGCTACACCTTC CASSLNKGYGYTF
TRBJ2-3 NA TRBV11-2 NA TGTGCCAGCAGCTTGCTCAGCAGGGAAGATACGCAGTATTTT CASSLLSREDTQYF
TRBJ2-6 NA TRBV7-9 NA TGTGCCAGCAGCTTAGAGGGTCAGCTATCTGGGGCCAACGTCCTGACTTTC CASSLEGQLSGANVLTF
TRBJ2-2 NA TRBV6-1 NA TGTGCCAGCAGTGACTGGGAGTACGCCGGGGAGCTGTTTTTT CASSDWEYAGELFF
TRBJ2-7 few TRBV6-1 NA TGTGCCAGCAGTGAGAGGTACGAGCAGTACTTC CASSERYEQYF
TRBJ2-3 few TRBV20-1 NA TGCAGTGCTAGGGGTCAGGTCGGCACAGATACGCAGTATTTT CSARGQVGTDTQYF
TRBJ2-2 NA TRBV12-3/TRBV12-4 NA TGTGCCAGCAGTTCGAGGGTTGCCGGGGAGCTGTTTTTT CASSSRVAGELFF
TRBJ2-5 many TRBV12-3/TRBV12-4 TRBD1 TGTGCCAGCAGTCCGACAGGGGAGACCCAGTACTTC CASSPTGETQYF
TRBJ1-1 NA TRBV6-1 NA TGTGCCAGCAGCGACCGAGCTTTCTTT CASSDRAFF
TRBJ2-1 NA TRBV10-3 TRBD2 TGTGCCATCAGTCCCAGCGGGAGTACGTACAATGAGCAGTTCTTC CAISPSGSTYNEQFF
TRBJ2-1 NA TRBV3-1 NA TGTGCCAGCACCGACGAGGCGCTAGCAATAAATGAGCAGTTCTTC CASTDEALAINEQFF
TRBJ2-3 few TRBV5-5 NA TGTGCCAGCAGCTCGTATTTTGATACGCAGTATTTT CASSSYFDTQYF
TRBJ1-5 few TRBV5-6 NA TGTGCCAGCAGCCAATTTACAGATAATCAGCCCCAGCATTTT CASSQFTDNQPQHF
TRBJ2-1 NA TRBV5-1 TRBD2 TGCGCCAGCAGCCGCGCCGGGGGGGCTAACTACAATGAGCAGTTCTTC CASSRAGGANYNEQFF
TRBJ1-5 few TRBV4-2 NA TGTGCCAGCAGCCAAGATAGGCAGGAAAGTCAGCCCCAGCATTTT CASSQDRQESQPQHF
TRBJ2-7 NA TRBV27 TRBD1 TGTGCCAGCGGAAACCGGGACAGGGGCTACGAGCAGTACTTC CASGNRDRGYEQYF
TRBJ2-5 NA TRBV12-3/TRBV12-4 TRBD1 TGTGCCAGCAGCACCGGGACAGGGAGGTGGGAGACCCAGTACTTC CASSTGTGRWETQYF
TRBJ2-3 NA TRBV6-6 TRBD2 TGTGCCAGCAGTTTTTCCGCGGCGGGGGGAAGAGATACGCAGTATTTT CASSFSAAGGRDTQYF
TRBJ1-1 NA TRBV6-5 NA TGTGCCAGCAGTTACACCGAGGGTTGGCTCAGGGCTGAAGCTTTCTTT CASSYTEGWLRAEAFF
TRBJ1-1 NA TRBV3-1 TRBD1 TGTGCCAGCAGCCATACGCAGGGGGCTGGAAGCACTGAAGCTTTCTTT CASSHTQGAGSTEAFF
TRBJ2-4 NA TRBV29-1 NA TGCAGCGCTGTGGCTCTAACCAAAAACATTCAGTACTTC CSAVALTKNIQYF
TRBJ2-7 NA TRBV4-2 NA TGTGCCAGCAGCCTCCTCCCCGGCAGGGGGGATGAGCAGTACTTC CASSLLPGRGDEQYF
TRBJ2-1 NA TRBV7-6 TRBD2 TGTGCCAGCAGCTCCGGACTAGCGGGAGACTATGACGATGAGCAGTTCTTC CASSSGLAGDYDDEQFF
TRBJ2-1 many TRBV3-1 TRBD2 TGTGCCAGCAGCCAAGTTCGCCTAGCGGGTGCCAATGAGCAGTTCTTC CASSQVRLAGANEQFF
TRBJ1-1 NA TRBV2 NA TGTGCCACAACACGGAACACTGAAGCTTTCTTT CATTRNTEAFF
TRBJ2-7 few TRBV27 TRBD1 TGTGCCAGCAGCCGGACAGGTCTTCCCTACGAGCAGTACTTC CASSRTGLPYEQYF
TRBJ1-5 NA TRBV28 NA TGTGCCAGCAGTGCCACAGGGATGAGCCAGCCCCAGCATTTT CASSATGMSQPQHF
TRBJ1-2 NA TRBV7-2 NA TGTGCCAGCAGCCCTCCTGGCAGGGGATACGGCTACACCTTC CASSPPGRGYGYTF